This T cell receptor beta chain was captured by sequencing in a study of cytomegalovirus exposure and HLA in healthy donors. General observations from the study: An apparent linkage of common viral pathogens to several of the most significant clusters emerged in a later analysis.

Details on this clone: Antigen unknown.

This CDR3 region has 15 residues. The V end lost 3 bases, the J end lost 0 bases, and 12 bases lay between the germline ends. From germline, CDR1 is LNHNV and CDR2 YYDKDF (reference sequence). The PCR ran on 60 Vbeta and 13 Jbeta primers. The data were produced by immunoSEQ multiplex PCR, yet TCRdb's version contains in-frame clones alone and is incomplete. Of around 93,000 clones in the sample, 75% to 85% were seen once. This chain uses TRBV15 with TRBJ2-7; D is perhaps TRBD2 (5 bases). The receptor's source is a man aged 30 to 45 in good health and CMV-seropositive. Sequenced material: PBMCs. CDR3 sequence: CATSRESSSSYEQYF. CDR3 nucleotides: TGTGCCACCAGCAGGGAGTCTAGCAGCTCCTACGAGCAGTACTTC.